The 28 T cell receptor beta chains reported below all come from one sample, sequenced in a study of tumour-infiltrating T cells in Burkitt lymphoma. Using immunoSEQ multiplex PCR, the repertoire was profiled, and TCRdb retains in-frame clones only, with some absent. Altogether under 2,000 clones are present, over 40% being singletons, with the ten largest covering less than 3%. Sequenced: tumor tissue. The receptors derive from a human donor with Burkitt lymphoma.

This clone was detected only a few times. The CDR3 here is CASSPHAAGTLNTEAFF. CDR3 nucleotides: TGTGCCAGCAGCCCCCATGCGGCAGGGACCTTGAACACTGAAGCTTTCTTT. The rearrangement uses TRBV4-2 and TRBJ1-1, with D perhaps TRBD1 (5 bases). Trimming removed 4 bases from V and 0 bases from J, with 18 bases in between. This CDR3 is 17 amino acids long. Per the germline V gene, CDR1 is LGHNA and CDR2 is YNFKEQ.

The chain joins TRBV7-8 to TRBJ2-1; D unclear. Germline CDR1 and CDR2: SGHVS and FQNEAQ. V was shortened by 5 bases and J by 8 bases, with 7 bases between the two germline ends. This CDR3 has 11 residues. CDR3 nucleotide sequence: TGTGCCAGCAGCACACTGGATGAGCAGTTCTTC. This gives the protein CASSTLDEQFF.

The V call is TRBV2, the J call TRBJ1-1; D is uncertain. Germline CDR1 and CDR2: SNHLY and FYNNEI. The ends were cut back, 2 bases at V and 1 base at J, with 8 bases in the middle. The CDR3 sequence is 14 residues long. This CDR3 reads CASSEMLENTEAFF. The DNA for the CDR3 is TGTGCCAGCAGTGAAATGTTGGAGAACACTGAAGCTTTCTTT.

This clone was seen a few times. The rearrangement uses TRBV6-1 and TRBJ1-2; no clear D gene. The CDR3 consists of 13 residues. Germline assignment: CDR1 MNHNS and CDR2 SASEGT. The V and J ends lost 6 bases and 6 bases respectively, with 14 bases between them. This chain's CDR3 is CASSARTGDGYTF. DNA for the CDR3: TGTGCCAGCAGCGCCAGGACGGGAGATGGCTACACCTTC.

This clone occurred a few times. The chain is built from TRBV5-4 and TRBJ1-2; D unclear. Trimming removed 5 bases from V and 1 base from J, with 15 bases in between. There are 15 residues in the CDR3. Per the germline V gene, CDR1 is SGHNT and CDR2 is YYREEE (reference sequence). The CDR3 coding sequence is TGTGCCAGCAGGTCGGACGAGGGCGGTAACTATGGCTACACCTTC. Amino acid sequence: CASRSDEGGNYGYTF. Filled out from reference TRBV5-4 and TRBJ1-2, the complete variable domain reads ETGVTQSPTHLIKTRGQQVTLRCSSQSGHNTVSWYQQALGQGPQFIFQYYREEENGRGNFPPRFSGLQFPNYSSELNVNALELDDSALYLCASRSDEGGNYGYTFGSGTRLTVV.

The CDR3 DNA follows: TGCGCCAGCAGCCCGAGCGACGACCGGGACACCCCTTGGGGGGAGCTGTTTTTT. Translated, it gives CASSPSDDRDTPWGELFF. This chain connects TRBV4-1 to TRBJ2-2; possibly TRBD1 for D (6 bases). The CDR3 sequence is 18 residues long. Trimming pared 4 bases from V and 8 bases from J, leaving 26 bases between. From germline, CDR1 is MGHRA and CDR2 YSYEKL.

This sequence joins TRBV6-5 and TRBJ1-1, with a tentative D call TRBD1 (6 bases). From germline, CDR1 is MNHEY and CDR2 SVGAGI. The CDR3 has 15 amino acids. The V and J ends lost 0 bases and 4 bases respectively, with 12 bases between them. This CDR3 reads CASSYSGGRGTEAFF. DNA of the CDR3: TGTGCCAGCAGTTACTCGGGGGGCAGGGGCACTGAAGCTTTCTTT.

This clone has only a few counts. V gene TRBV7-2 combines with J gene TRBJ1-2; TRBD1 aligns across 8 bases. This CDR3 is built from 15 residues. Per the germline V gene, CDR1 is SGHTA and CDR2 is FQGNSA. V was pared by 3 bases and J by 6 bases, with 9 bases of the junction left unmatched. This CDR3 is CASSFSRGRRDGYTF. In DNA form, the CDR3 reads TGTGCCAGCAGCTTCAGCAGGGGGCGTCGGGATGGCTACACCTTC. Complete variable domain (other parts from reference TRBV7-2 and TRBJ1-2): GAGVSQSPSNKVTEKGKDVELRCDPISGHTALYWYRQSLGQGLEFLIYFQGNSAPDKSGLPSDRFSAERTGGSVSTLTIQRTQQEDSAVYLCASSFSRGRRDGYTFGSGTRLTVV.

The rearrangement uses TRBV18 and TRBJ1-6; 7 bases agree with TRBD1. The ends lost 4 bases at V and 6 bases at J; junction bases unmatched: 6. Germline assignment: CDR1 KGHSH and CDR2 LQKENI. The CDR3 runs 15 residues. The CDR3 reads CASSLTGDANSPLHF. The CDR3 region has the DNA TGTGCCAGCTCACTAACAGGGGACGCTAATTCACCCCTCCACTTT.

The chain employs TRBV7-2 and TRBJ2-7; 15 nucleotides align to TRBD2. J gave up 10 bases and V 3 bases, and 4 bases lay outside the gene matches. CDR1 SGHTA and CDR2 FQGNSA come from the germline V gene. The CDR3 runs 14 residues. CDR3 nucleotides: TGTGCCAGCAGCTTCCGGACTAGCGGGGGGGCTCAGTACTTC. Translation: CASSFRTSGGAQYF.

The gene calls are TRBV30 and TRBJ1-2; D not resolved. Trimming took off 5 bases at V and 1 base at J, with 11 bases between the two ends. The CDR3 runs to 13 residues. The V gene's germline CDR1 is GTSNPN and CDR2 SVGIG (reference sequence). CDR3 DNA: TGTGCCTGGCAGTCTCAGTATAACTATGGCTACACCTTC. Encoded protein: CAWQSQYNYGYTF.

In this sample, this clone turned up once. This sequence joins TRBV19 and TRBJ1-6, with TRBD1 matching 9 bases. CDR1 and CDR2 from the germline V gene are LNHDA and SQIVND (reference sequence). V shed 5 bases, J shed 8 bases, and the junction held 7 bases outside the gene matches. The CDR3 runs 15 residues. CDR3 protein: CASSAWGQGDSPLHF. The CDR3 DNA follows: TGTGCCAGTAGTGCTTGGGGACAGGGTGATTCACCCCTCCACTTT.

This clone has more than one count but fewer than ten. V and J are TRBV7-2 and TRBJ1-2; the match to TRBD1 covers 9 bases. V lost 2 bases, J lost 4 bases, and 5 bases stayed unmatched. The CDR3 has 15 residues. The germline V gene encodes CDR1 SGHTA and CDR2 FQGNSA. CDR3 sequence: CASSLSPGQGYGYTF. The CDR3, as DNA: TGTGCCAGCAGCTTATCCCCGGGACAGGGCTATGGCTACACCTTC.

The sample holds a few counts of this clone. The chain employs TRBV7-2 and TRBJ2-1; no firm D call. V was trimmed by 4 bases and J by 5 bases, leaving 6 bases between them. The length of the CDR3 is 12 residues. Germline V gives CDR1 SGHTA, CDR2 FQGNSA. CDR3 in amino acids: CASSSQNNEQFF. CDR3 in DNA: TGTGCCAGCAGCTCCCAGAACAATGAGCAGTTCTTC.

DNA of the CDR3: TGCAGCGTTGATGAGACAGGAAACGAGCAGTTCTTC. Its protein product is CSVDETGNEQFF. The V gene is TRBV29-1, the J gene TRBJ2-1, with D tentatively TRBD1 (6 bases). Deletions cut 3 bases from V and 10 bases from J, with 13 bases between. This CDR3 is built from 12 residues. Germline V CDR1 and CDR2: SQVTM, ANQGSEA.

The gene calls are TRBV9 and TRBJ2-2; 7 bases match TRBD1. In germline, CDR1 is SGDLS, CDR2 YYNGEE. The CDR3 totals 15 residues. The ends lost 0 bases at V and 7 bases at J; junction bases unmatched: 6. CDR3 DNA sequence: TGTGCCAGCAGCGTAGGAGGGGGCAGGAGCGGGGAGCTGTTTTTT. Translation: CASSVGGGRSGELFF.

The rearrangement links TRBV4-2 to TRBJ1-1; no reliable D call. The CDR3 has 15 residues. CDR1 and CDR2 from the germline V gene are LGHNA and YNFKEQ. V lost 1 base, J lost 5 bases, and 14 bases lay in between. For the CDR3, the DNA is TGTGCCAGCAGCCAAGCGCGGATACAGTCGACTGAAGCTTTCTTT. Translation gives CASSQARIQSTEAFF.

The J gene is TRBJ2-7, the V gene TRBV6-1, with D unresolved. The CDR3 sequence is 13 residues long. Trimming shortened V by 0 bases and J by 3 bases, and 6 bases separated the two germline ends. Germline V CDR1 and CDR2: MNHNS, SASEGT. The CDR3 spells CASSEANGYEQYF. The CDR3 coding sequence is TGTGCCAGCAGTGAAGCGAATGGCTACGAGCAGTACTTC.

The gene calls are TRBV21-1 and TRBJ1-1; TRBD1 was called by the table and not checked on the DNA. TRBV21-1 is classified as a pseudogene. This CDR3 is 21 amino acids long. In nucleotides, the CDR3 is TGTGCCAGCAGCAAAGCACAGGGGGTAAATACCCGAGGCCTAGAGAACACTGAAGCTTTCTTT. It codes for CASSKAQGVNTRGLENTEAFF.

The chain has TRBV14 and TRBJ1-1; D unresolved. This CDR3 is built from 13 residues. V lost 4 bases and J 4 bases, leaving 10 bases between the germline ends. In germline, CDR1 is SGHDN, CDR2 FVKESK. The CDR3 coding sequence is TGTGCCAGCAGCCCCGAGGTACCCACTGAAGCTTTCTTT. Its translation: CASSPEVPTEAFF.

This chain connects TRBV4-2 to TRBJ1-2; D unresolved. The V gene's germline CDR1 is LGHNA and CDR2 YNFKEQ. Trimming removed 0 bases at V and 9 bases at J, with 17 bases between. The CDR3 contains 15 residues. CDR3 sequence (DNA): TGTGCCAGCAGCCAAGAGGAAAATTCTGGGTATAGCTACACCTTC. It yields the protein CASSQEENSGYSYTF.

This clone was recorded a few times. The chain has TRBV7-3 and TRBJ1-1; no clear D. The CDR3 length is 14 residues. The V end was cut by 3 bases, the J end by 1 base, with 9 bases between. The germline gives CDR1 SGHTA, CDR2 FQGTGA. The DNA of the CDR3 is TGTGCCAGCAGCTTTGCGCCTCGGAACACTGAAGCTTTCTTT. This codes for CASSFAPRNTEAFF.

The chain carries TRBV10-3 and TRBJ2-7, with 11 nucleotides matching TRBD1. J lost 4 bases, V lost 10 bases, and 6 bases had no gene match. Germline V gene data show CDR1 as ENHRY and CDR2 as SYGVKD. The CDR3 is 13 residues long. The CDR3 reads CASSRDRGYEQYF. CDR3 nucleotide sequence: TGTGCCAGCAGCAGGGACAGGGGGTACGAGCAGTACTTC.

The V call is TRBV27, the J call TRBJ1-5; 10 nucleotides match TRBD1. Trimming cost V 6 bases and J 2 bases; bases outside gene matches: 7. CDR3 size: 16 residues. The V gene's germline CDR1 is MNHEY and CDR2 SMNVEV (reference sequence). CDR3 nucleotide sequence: TGTGCCAGCAGAATGATCGGGACAGGGGGCAATCAGCCCCAGCATTTT. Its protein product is CASRMIGTGGNQPQHF.

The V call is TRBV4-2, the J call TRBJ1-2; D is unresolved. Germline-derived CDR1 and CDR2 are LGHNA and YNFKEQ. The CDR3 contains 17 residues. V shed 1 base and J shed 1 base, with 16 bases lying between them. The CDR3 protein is CASSQAWAGTLNYGYTF. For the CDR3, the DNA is TGTGCCAGCAGCCAAGCATGGGCGGGTACCCTTAACTATGGCTACACCTTC.

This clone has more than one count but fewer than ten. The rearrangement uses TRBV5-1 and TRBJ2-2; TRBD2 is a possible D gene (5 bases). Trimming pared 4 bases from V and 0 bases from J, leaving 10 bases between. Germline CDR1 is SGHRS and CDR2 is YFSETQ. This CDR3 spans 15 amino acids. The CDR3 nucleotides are TGCGCCAGCAGCCTCCAGGAGGCGAACACCGGGGAGCTGTTTTTT. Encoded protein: CASSLQEANTGELFF. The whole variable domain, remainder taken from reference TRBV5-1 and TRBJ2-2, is KAGVTQTPRYLIKTRGQQVTLSCSPISGHRSVSWYQQTPGQGLQFLFEYFSETQRNKGNFPGRFSGRQFSNSRSEMNVSTLELGDSALYLCASSLQEANTGELFFGEGSRLTVL.

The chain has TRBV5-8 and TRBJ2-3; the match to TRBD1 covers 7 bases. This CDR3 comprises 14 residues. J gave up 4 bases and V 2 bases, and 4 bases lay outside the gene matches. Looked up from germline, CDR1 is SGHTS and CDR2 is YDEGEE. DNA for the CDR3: TGTGCCAGCAGCTTCGACAGGGCGGCAGATACGCAGTATTTT. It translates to CASSFDRAADTQYF.

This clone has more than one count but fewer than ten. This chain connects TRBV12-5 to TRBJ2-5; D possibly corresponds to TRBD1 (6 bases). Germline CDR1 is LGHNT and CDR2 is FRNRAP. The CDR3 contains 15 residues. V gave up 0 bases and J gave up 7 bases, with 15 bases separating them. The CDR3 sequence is CASGLVPMGALTQYF. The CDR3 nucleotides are TGTGCTAGTGGTTTGGTCCCCATGGGGGCATTGACCCAGTACTTC.